The 20 T cell receptor beta chains below all came from one sample that was sequenced in a study of regulatory T cells in long-lasting Graves disease. Building the TCR beta libraries relied on iRepertoire HTBI primers, and CDR3 regions underwent Arm-PCR. TCRdb itself ran the multiplex PCR reads through MiXCR, one entry per CDR3 protein. The top ten clones hold approximately 9.3% of a sample with some 500,000 distinct CDR3 sequences, roughly 13% of them seen once. Time point given: newly diagnosed GD, antithyroid drugs for less than 3 months. PBMC RNA was the source of the TCR library. The same sample was also used in a study of T cells in Graves' hyperthyroidism and ophthalmopathy.

The source material was peripheral blood mononuclear cells (PBMCs), sampled at new diagnosis, from a patient treated with antithyroid drugs. These TCRs come from a man aged 25 to 45 with Graves disease.

This clonotype came up a few times. This chain links TRBV20-1 with TRBJ2-1, with TRBD2 matching 9 bases. Trimming removed 3 bases from V and 5 bases from J; junction bases left unmatched: 8. Germline CDR1 and CDR2: DFQATT and SNEGSKA (reference sequence). The CDR3 loop spans 15 amino acids. The CDR3 protein is CSASPPQRGDNEQFF. The CDR3, as DNA: TGCAGTGCTAGCCCCCCCCAGCGGGGGGACAATGAGCAGTTCTTC.

This clonotype was seen only a few times. The chain is built from TRBV27 and TRBJ2-1, with D maybe TRBD1 (5 bases). V lost 6 bases and J 4 bases, leaving 13 bases between the germline ends. Looked up from germline, CDR1 is MNHEY and CDR2 is SMNVEV (reference sequence). There are 14 residues in the CDR3. CDR3 loop: CASSIDRFYNEQFF. The DNA of the CDR3 is TGTGCCAGCAGCATCGACAGATTTTACAATGAGCAGTTCTTC.

This clonotype was picked up many times. The J gene is TRBJ2-1, the V gene TRBV18; a weak D match, TRBD1 (5 bases). V was pared by 8 bases and J by 4 bases, with 12 bases between. From germline, CDR1 is KGHSH and CDR2 LQKENI. The CDR3 is 13 residues long. The CDR3 bases are TGTGCCAGCCAATCCAGGGATTACAATGAGCAGTTCTTC. Amino acid sequence: CASQSRDYNEQFF.

The J gene is TRBJ2-7, the V gene TRBV12-3 or TRBV12-4, with a possible D match to TRBD1 (5 bases). V gave up 6 bases and J gave up 2 bases, with 11 bases separating them. The CDR3 spans 13 residues. CDR3 in amino acids: CASSWGLTYEQYF. The CDR3 DNA is TGTGCCAGCAGCTGGGGCCTGACCTACGAGCAGTACTTC.

This clonotype was seen repeatedly, ten times or more. This chain joins TRBV9 and TRBJ2-3, with TRBD2 matching 9 bases. This CDR3 contains 15 residues. Trimming at V came to 6 bases and at J to 5 bases, leaving 10 bases not matched to a gene. Germline V gene data show CDR1 as SGDLS and CDR2 as YYNGEE. CDR3: CASTPMVAGVDTQYF. DNA for the CDR3: TGTGCCAGCACCCCCATGGTAGCGGGGGTAGATACGCAGTATTTT.

This clonotype was counted at least ten times. The chain joins TRBV2 to TRBJ2-7; D might be TRBD2 (6 bases). V lost 5 bases and J lost 4, with 12 bases in between. Germline-derived CDR1 and CDR2 are SNHLY and FYNNEI. The CDR3 runs 13 residues. CDR3 bases: TGTGCCAGCAGTTTGAATAGCGGATACGAGCAGTACTTC. Translation gives CASSLNSGYEQYF.

This clonotype has at least ten counts. CDR3 nucleotides: TGTGCCAGCAGCAAAGGCCTTCTATCTAACTATGGCTACACCTTC. As protein: CASSKGLLSNYGYTF. V usage is TRBV28 and J usage is TRBJ1-2; D is unresolved. Germline V lookup: CDR1 MDHEN, CDR2 SYDVKM. The CDR3 contains 15 residues. The V gene lost 6 bases and the J gene lost 0 bases, with 14 bases spanning the gap.

This clonotype appeared a few times. The rearrangement uses TRBV12-5 and TRBJ2-3, with D possibly called TRBD1 or TRBD2 (5 bases each). The germline V and J ends were trimmed by 4 bases and 6 bases, with 14 bases remaining between them. The CDR3 totals 14 residues. Per germline, CDR1 LGHNT and CDR2 FRNRAP. The CDR3 loop is CASGWDPVADTQYF. The CDR3 region has the DNA TGTGCTAGTGGTTGGGACCCCGTCGCTGATACGCAGTATTTT. The variable domain in full, with the rest retrieved from reference TRBV12-5 and TRBJ2-3, is DARVTQTPRHKVTEMGQEVTMRCQPILGHNTVFWYRQTMMQGLELLAYFRNRAPLDDSGMPKDRFSAEMPDATLATLKIQPSEPRDSAVYFCASGWDPVADTQYFGPGTRLTVL.

The chain has TRBV7-9 and TRBJ2-5; 9 nucleotides match TRBD1. This CDR3 is 15 amino acids long. Germline lookup yields CDR1 SEHNR and CDR2 FQNEAQ (reference sequence). Trimming removed 6 bases from V and 5 bases from J; junction bases left unmatched: 10. CDR3 in DNA: TGTGCCAGCAGTCCGGACAGGGGTAGGGAGGAGACCCAGTACTTC. It specifies CASSPDRGREETQYF.

In the case of this clonotype: A far larger clone is off by one base, so a read error is likely. The chain carries TRBV7-9 and TRBJ2-7; TRBD2 is a possible D gene (5 bases). Germline V gene lookup returns CDR1 SEHNR and CDR2 FQNEAQ (reference sequence). The V and J ends lost 1 base and 7 bases respectively, with 11 bases between them. The CDR3 has 13 amino acids. In DNA form, the CDR3 reads TGTGCCAGCAGCTTAGACTCCGGGGATGAGCAGTACTTC. As protein: CASSLDSGDEQYF.

The CDR3 spells CASTRSAGLAGYNEQFF. The CDR3 region has the DNA TGTGCCAGCACCAGATCAGCGGGACTAGCGGGGTACAATGAGCAGTTCTTC. The chain combines TRBV7-9 with TRBJ2-1; 13 bases are shared with TRBD2. V gave up 7 bases and J gave up 4 bases; unmatched junction bases: 10. From germline, CDR1 is SEHNR and CDR2 FQNEAQ (reference sequence). There are 17 residues in the CDR3.

DNA of the CDR3: TGCAGCGCTCGCGTGGGGGCCTATAATTCACCCCTCCACTTT. Its translation: CSARVGAYNSPLHF. This chain uses TRBV29-1 with TRBJ1-6, with a weak D call TRBD1 (5 bases). The CDR3 sequence is 14 residues long. Germline values: CDR1 SQVTM, CDR2 ANQGSEA. Deletions cut 7 bases from V and 2 bases from J, with 12 bases between.

This clonotype came up many times. The chain carries TRBV6-2 or TRBV6-3 and TRBJ2-3; 10 bases agree with TRBD2. This CDR3 is built from 17 residues. Germline CDR1 is MNHEY and CDR2 is SVGEGT. The trim removed 0 bases at V and 4 bases at J, leaving 7 bases unmatched. CDR3 protein: CASSYSIVAGGPDTQYF. The CDR3 DNA follows: TGTGCCAGCAGTTACTCGATAGTAGCGGGAGGCCCAGATACGCAGTATTTT.

Ten or more counts support this clonotype. V is TRBV7-2 and J is TRBJ2-5; 14 positions agree with TRBD2. Germline lookup yields CDR1 SGHTA and CDR2 FQGNSA. The junction had 8 bases not matched to a gene; V was cut back by 3 bases and J by 5 bases. The CDR3 contains 17 residues. CDR3 loop: CASSFPRLAGGGETQYF. The CDR3 nucleotides read TGTGCCAGCAGCTTCCCGCGACTAGCGGGAGGGGGGGAGACCCAGTACTTC.

J is TRBJ2-7 and V is TRBV15; no firm D call. Trimming shortened V by 0 bases and J by 3 bases, and 9 bases separated the two germline ends. This CDR3 has 14 amino acids. The germline V gene has CDR1 LNHNV and CDR2 YYDKDF (reference sequence). CDR3 sequence: CATSRDLNSYEQYF. The CDR3 bases are TGTGCCACCAGCAGAGATCTTAACAGCTACGAGCAGTACTTC.

This clonotype showed up just a few times. CDR3 region: CASSRSELLNTEAFF. The CDR3, as DNA: TGTGCCAGCAGCCGGTCGGAACTGCTGAACACTGAAGCTTTCTTT. The chain carries TRBV3-1 and TRBJ1-1, with unresolved D. The CDR3 is 15 amino acids. V was cut by 4 bases and J by 0 bases, with 12 bases left in between. The germline CDR1 and CDR2 sequences are LGHDT and YNNKEL (reference sequence).

The chain has TRBV20-1 and TRBJ2-5; 9 positions match TRBD2. After removal of 4 bases from V and 2 bases from J, the junction contained 5 bases not matched to a gene. This CDR3 comprises 14 residues. CDR1 is DFQATT and CDR2 is SNEGSKA in the germline V gene (reference sequence). CDR3 sequence: CSANKREDQETQYF. The CDR3 nucleotides are TGCAGTGCTAACAAGCGGGAGGATCAAGAGACCCAGTACTTC.

The chain uses TRBV19 and TRBJ2-3; D remains ambiguous. The CDR3 is made up of 14 amino acids. Germline V lookup: CDR1 LNHDA, CDR2 SQIVND (reference sequence). V lost 3 bases and J 1 base, leaving 8 bases between the germline ends. The CDR3 sequence: CASSIPDGTDTQYF. The CDR3 nucleotides are TGTGCCAGTAGTATTCCGGACGGCACAGATACGCAGTATTTT.

This clonotype showed up many times. The chain combines TRBV2 with TRBJ1-5, with 7 bases matching TRBD1. From germline, CDR1 is SNHLY and CDR2 FYNNEI. This CDR3 is 13 amino acids long. J gave up 3 bases and V 6 bases, and 2 bases lay outside the gene matches. CDR3 coding DNA: TGTGCCAGCAGGGACAGGTACAATCAGCCCCAGCATTTT. It encodes CASRDRYNQPQHF.

In this sample, this clonotype turned up many times. This chain links TRBV6-1 with TRBJ1-3; D remains ambiguous. Germline CDR1 and CDR2: MNHNS and SASEGT. The CDR3 is 11 residues long. V lost 7 bases, J lost 7 bases, and 8 bases lay in between. The CDR3 region is CASKIRNTIYF. CDR3 coding DNA: TGTGCCAGCAAGATCCGGAACACCATATATTTT.